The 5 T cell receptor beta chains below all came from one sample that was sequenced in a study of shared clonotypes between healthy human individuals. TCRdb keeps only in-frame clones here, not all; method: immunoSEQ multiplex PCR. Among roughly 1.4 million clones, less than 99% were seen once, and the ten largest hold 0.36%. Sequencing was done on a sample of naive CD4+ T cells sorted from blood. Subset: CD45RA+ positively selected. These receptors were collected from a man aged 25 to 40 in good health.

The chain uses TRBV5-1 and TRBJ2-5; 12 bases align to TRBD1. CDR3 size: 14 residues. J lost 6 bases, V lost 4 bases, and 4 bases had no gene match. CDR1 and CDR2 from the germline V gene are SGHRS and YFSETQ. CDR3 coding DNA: TGCGCCAGCAGCACGGGACAGGGGGCGAAGACCCAGTACTTC. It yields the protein CASSTGQGAKTQYF.

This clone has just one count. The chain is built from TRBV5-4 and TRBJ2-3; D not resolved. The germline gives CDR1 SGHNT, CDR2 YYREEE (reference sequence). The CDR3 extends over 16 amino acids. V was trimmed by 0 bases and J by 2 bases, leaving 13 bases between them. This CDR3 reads CASSLVPTPNTDTQYF. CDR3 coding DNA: TGTGCCAGCAGCTTGGTTCCGACACCCAACACAGATACGCAGTATTTT.

DNA of the CDR3: TGTGCCAGCAGCGTAGCAGGGGGCTTGTTAACAGATACGCAGTATTTT. This codes for CASSVAGGLLTDTQYF. The chain carries TRBV9 and TRBJ2-3; 8 positions agree with TRBD1. Germline CDR1 is SGDLS and CDR2 is YYNGEE. V lost 0 bases and J lost 3; bases outside the gene matches: 6. The CDR3 spans 16 residues.

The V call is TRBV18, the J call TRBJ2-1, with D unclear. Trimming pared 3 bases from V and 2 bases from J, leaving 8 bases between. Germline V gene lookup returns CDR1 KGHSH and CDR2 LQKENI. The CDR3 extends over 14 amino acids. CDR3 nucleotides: TGTGCCAGCTCACCCCACTCCACCTACAATGAGCAGTTCTTC. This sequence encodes CASSPHSTYNEQFF.

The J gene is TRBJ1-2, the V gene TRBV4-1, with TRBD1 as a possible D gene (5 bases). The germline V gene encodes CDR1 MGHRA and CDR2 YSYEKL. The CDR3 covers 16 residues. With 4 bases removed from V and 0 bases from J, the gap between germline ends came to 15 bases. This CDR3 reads CASSPVGTGANYGYTF. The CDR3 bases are TGCGCCAGCAGCCCCGTCGGGACGGGGGCTAACTATGGCTACACCTTC.